These 20 T cell receptor beta chains were all obtained from the same sample, sequenced in a study of blood T cell repertoires in COVID-19 (dated by TCRdb to 2018 to 2021). The method was the immunoSEQ multiplex PCR assay. This is the immuneACCESS table as TCRdb keeps it, with only in-frame sequences that have V and J called. A part of the clones is gone; compared with another copy, unresolved V genes explain less than half, and the rest is unexplained. The sample records roughly 250,000 clones, 88% of which are singletons. 0.75% to 1% of the sample lies in the top ten. Sequencing used peripheral blood. The receptor source for this set is a woman aged 40 to 55 who had recovered from COVID-19.

The rearrangement joins TRBV30 to TRBJ1-2; 7 nucleotides align to TRBD1. Per the germline V gene, CDR1 is GTSNPN and CDR2 is SVGIG (reference sequence). After removal of 3 bases from V and 6 bases from J, the junction contained 13 bases not matched to a gene. The CDR3 has 15 amino acids. CDR3 region: CAWSKAGGAVDGYTF. The CDR3, as DNA: TGTGCCTGGAGCAAGGCAGGGGGTGCCGTGGATGGCTACACCTTC.

This clone appeared once. The germline gene is not matched at one end of the junction; a read error may be the cause. V gene TRBV7-7 combines with J gene TRBJ2-1; 8 bases line up with TRBD2. There are 16 residues in the CDR3. Germline V gene sequence: CDR1 SSHAT, CDR2 FNYEAQ (reference sequence). Here the CDR3 DNA reads TGTGCTAGCAGCCCCCATAGCGGGACTTCCTACAATGAGCAGTTCTTC. Protein sequence: CASSPHSGTSYNEQFF. Complete variable domain (other parts from reference TRBV7-7 and TRBJ2-1): GAGVSQSPRYKVTKRGQDVTLRCDPISSHATLYWYQQALGQGPEFLTYFNYEAQPDKSGLPSDRFSAERPEGSISTLTIQRTEQRDSAMYRCASSPHSGTSYNEQFFGPGTRLTVL.

The chain joins TRBV5-4 to TRBJ2-7, with TRBD1 as a possible D gene (5 bases). The CDR3 is 13 residues long. V lost 0 bases to trimming and J lost 4 bases, with 8 bases between them. Germline V gene lookup returns CDR1 SGHNT and CDR2 YYREEE (reference sequence). This chain's CDR3 is CASSLAGPYEQYF. In DNA form, the CDR3 reads TGTGCCAGCAGCTTGGCAGGGCCTTACGAGCAGTACTTC.

This clone was detected only once. The rearrangement joins TRBV27 to TRBJ2-5; 9 nucleotides line up with TRBD2. CDR3 size: 12 residues. Germline V gene lookup returns CDR1 MNHEY and CDR2 SMNVEV (reference sequence). With V trimmed by 6 bases and J by 7 bases, 3 bases remained unmatched. The CDR3 protein is CASRAGGGTQYF. The CDR3 bases are TGTGCCAGCAGAGCGGGAGGAGGGACCCAGTACTTC.

The gene calls are TRBV7-9 and TRBJ1-2; 11 positions agree with TRBD1. J gave up 5 bases and V 2 bases, and 4 bases lay outside the gene matches. Germline lookup yields CDR1 SEHNR and CDR2 FQNEAQ (reference sequence). The CDR3 totals 15 residues. The chain's CDR3 is CASSLKGQGVYGYTF. CDR3 DNA: TGTGCCAGCAGCTTAAAGGGACAGGGGGTTTATGGCTACACCTTC.

The J gene is TRBJ2-7, the V gene TRBV6-2 or TRBV6-3, with 7 bases fitting TRBD2. The CDR3 is 15 amino acids. J lost 5 bases, V lost 2 bases, and 9 bases had no gene match. CDR1 and CDR2 from the germline V gene are MNHEY and SVGEGT. The CDR3, as DNA: TGTGCCAGCAGTTACCCCCCAGGGAGGGCCGACGAGCAGTACGTC. Protein sequence: CASSYPPGRADEQYV.

The rearrangement uses TRBV10-1 and TRBJ2-3, with 10 bases identical to TRBD2. Unmatched junction bases numbered 21, after V lost 7 bases and J lost 8 bases. The CDR3 is 18 amino acids. CDR1 and CDR2 (germline): WNHNN, SYGVQD (reference sequence). The DNA of the CDR3 is TGCGCCAGCACCGCTCGGCCTAGCGGGAGCGGTGGGGGTGGTACGCAGTATTTT. This gives the protein CASTARPSGSGGGGTQYF.

V is TRBV7-9 and J is TRBJ1-1; no clear D. Trimming shortened V by 5 bases and J by 2 bases, and 12 bases separated the two germline ends. The CDR3 is 14 amino acids. Germline V gene sequence: CDR1 SEHNR, CDR2 FQNEAQ (reference sequence). The CDR3 is CASSQPGNNTEAFF. The DNA of the CDR3 is TGTGCCAGCAGCCAACCGGGAAACAACACTGAAGCTTTCTTT.

The chain uses TRBV6-2 or TRBV6-3 and TRBJ2-2, with 7 bases identical to TRBD2. Germline CDR1 MNHEY, CDR2 SVGEGT. Germline trimming cut 2 bases from V and 6 bases from J; bases unmatched to any gene: 6. CDR3 length: 15 residues. The CDR3 sequence is CASSYGGSIAGELFF. CDR3 sequence (DNA): TGTGCCAGCAGTTACGGCGGGAGTATCGCCGGGGAGCTGTTTTTT.

The J gene is TRBJ1-4, the V gene TRBV14; TRBD1 is a possible D gene (5 bases). Deletions cut 4 bases from V and 8 bases from J, with 11 bases between. The CDR3 length is 13 residues. Per germline, CDR1 SGHDN and CDR2 FVKESK. The CDR3 is CASSLGDLEKLFF. DNA of the CDR3: TGTGCCAGCAGCCTAGGGGATCTGGAAAAACTGTTTTTT.

The chain links TRBV21-1 to TRBJ2-5; the table's D gene call, TRBD2, was not cross checked with the DNA. TRBV21-1 is described as a pseudogene. This CDR3 spans 16 amino acids. The CDR3 region is CASSRGPSGRVETQYF. CDR3 DNA: TGTGCCAGCAGCAGGGGGCCTAGCGGGAGGGTGGAGACCCAGTACTTC.

The rearrangement joins TRBV11-3 to TRBJ2-1, with TRBD2 identical over 12 bases. V trimming: 5 bases; J trimming: 4 bases; junction bases outside the gene matches: 6. The CDR3 is 16 residues long. Germline-derived CDR1 and CDR2 are SGHNT and YENEEA. The CDR3 nucleotides read TGTGCCAGCAGCGCCGGACTAGCGGGAAGTTACAATGAGCAGTTCTTC. Protein: CASSAGLAGSYNEQFF.

Concerning this clone itself: Mismatch with germline at one junction end may stem from a read error. The rearrangement links TRBV19 to TRBJ1-3; D unclear. The CDR3 totals 12 residues. CDR1 is LNHDA, CDR2 SQIVND, per germline (reference sequence). The CDR3 loop reads CASSIDGDTIYF. The CDR3 DNA is TGTGCCAGTAGTATAGATGGAGACACCATATATTTT. Complete variable domain (other parts from reference TRBV19 and TRBJ1-3): DGGITQSPKYLFRKEGQNVTLSCEQNLNHDAMYWYRQDPGQGLRLIYYSQIVNDFQKGDIAEGYSVSREKKESFPLTVTSAQKNPTAFYLCASSIDGDTIYFGEGSWLTVV.

V and J are TRBV5-1 and TRBJ2-7, with D perhaps TRBD2 (6 bases). Germline V gene lookup returns CDR1 SGHRS and CDR2 YFSETQ. V was pared by 4 bases and J by 1 base, with 18 bases between. The CDR3 extends over 16 amino acids. The CDR3 region has the DNA TGCGCCAGCAGCCGCGGGACTGGGGGAGGATCCTACGAGCAGTACTTC. Translation gives CASSRGTGGGSYEQYF.

The DNA for the CDR3 is TGCAGCGCCCAGCGGGGGGGGAGGGTATCCTACAATGAGCAGTTCTTC. It is translated as CSAQRGGRVSYNEQFF. The chain couples TRBV29-1 to TRBJ2-1, with 10 bases fitting TRBD2. CDR1 is SQVTM and CDR2 is ANQGSEA in the germline V gene. This CDR3 comprises 16 residues. J was trimmed by 1 base and V by 7 bases; bases with no gene match: 10.

The DNA of the CDR3 is TGTGCCAGCAGTCCCTCATCCGGGACTAGGCGTTTGGATGAGCAGTTCTTC. It codes for CASSPSSGTRRLDEQFF. The J gene is TRBJ2-1, the V gene TRBV27; 8 nucleotides match TRBD2. CDR3 length: 17 amino acids. Unmatched junction bases numbered 17, after V lost 5 bases and J lost 8 bases. CDR1 is MNHEY, CDR2 SMNVEV, per germline (reference sequence).

Turning to this clone: Other DNA sequences in this sample translate to the same CDR3. V is TRBV29-1 and J is TRBJ1-3; the D is unclear. Trimming stripped 4 bases from V and 0 bases from J, with 7 bases between. The CDR3 covers 13 residues. Germline V gives CDR1 SQVTM, CDR2 ANQGSEA. The CDR3 region has the DNA TGCAGCGTTGGTCACAGCTCTGGAAACACCATATATTTT. This encodes CSVGHSSGNTIYF.

The chain joins TRBV19 to TRBJ2-2; 12 nucleotides match TRBD2. CDR3 length: 13 residues. The ends lost 7 bases at V and 9 bases at J; junction bases unmatched: 3. In germline, CDR1 is LNHDA, CDR2 SQIVND (reference sequence). CDR3 amino acids: CASNRTSGRELFF. The CDR3 DNA reads TGTGCCAGTAATAGGACTAGCGGGAGGGAGCTGTTTTTT. Variable domain in full (rest from reference TRBV19 and TRBJ2-2): DGGITQSPKYLFRKEGQNVTLSCEQNLNHDAMYWYRQDPGQGLRLIYYSQIVNDFQKGDIAEGYSVSREKKESFPLTVTSAQKNPTAFYLCASNRTSGRELFFGEGSRLTVL.

In its sample, this clone was seen once. The chain joins TRBV27 to TRBJ2-2; 8 nucleotides match TRBD2. The CDR3 sequence is 14 residues long. Losses at the gene ends were 8 bases for V and 6 bases for J; bases not matched to a gene: 8. Germline V gene lookup returns CDR1 MNHEY and CDR2 SMNVEV (reference sequence). The CDR3: CASRGGTRAGELFF. The CDR3 nucleotides are TGTGCCAGCCGGGGGGGGACGCGGGCCGGGGAGCTGTTTTTT.

V and J are TRBV4-1 and TRBJ2-7; D possibly corresponds to TRBD2 (5 bases). V was cut by 1 base and J by 4 bases, with 17 bases left in between. There are 16 residues in the CDR3. Germline V gene lookup returns CDR1 MGHRA and CDR2 YSYEKL. The CDR3 region is CASSQAQARATYEQYF. CDR3 DNA sequence: TGCGCCAGCAGCCAAGCCCAGGCGAGGGCCACTTACGAGCAGTACTTC.